This T cell receptor (beta chain) was retrieved from a study of Ad26.COV2.S vaccination and SARS-CoV-2 variants. The overall study: The vaccine Ad26.COV2.S was put into the muscle once, or twice with 56 days between. Findings and caveats of the study: TCR breadth and depth analyses may have underestimated total T cell responses. The study found higher spike-specific TCR breadth in vaccine than placebo recipients.

From germline, CDR1 is LNHDA and CDR2 SQIVND (reference sequence). The CDR3 extends over 13 amino acids. V lost 5 bases to trimming and J lost 8 bases; unmatched junction nucleotides: 6. This clone appeared a few times. Antigen unknown. The sample's treatment: around 19 received Ad26.COV2.S at low or high dose, single or two shots; 5 received placebo; per-sample allocation not given. Sampling happened 63 days after the first vaccine or placebo injection. The protocol was immunoSEQ multiplex PCR, while the TCRdb copy is restricted to in-frame clones and leaves out a portion. The repertoire holds around 270,000 clones, with around 90% as singletons.

The specimen comprised peripheral blood, sampled in a trial of Ad26.COV2.S vaccine versus placebo. This chain connects TRBV19 to TRBJ1-1; 9 bases line up with TRBD1. The receptor was derived from a person aged 18-60 years who received the Ad26.COV2.S COVID-19 vaccine or a placebo. CDR3 sequence: CASSGGDRVEAFF. The CDR3 region has the DNA TGTGCCAGTAGTGGAGGGGACAGGGTGGAAGCTTTCTTT.